Sequencing of this TCR beta chain was carried out in a study of T cell clones after liver transplantation. Background on the study: Immunosuppression withdrawal was tried within 2 years after liver transplantation in this trial. Graft-donor-reactive sequences were compared with third-party-reactive TCRbeta sequences from pre-transplant mixed lymphocyte reactions. Standard immunosuppression, with no induction, continued until 12-24 months after transplant. Whole-study results and caveats: Compared with third party-reactive sequences, donor-reactive ones declined more, independent of withdrawal success.

As concerns this clone: What it recognizes is unknown.

The table came from immunoSEQ multiplex PCR; TCRdb's copy has only in-frame clones and leaves some out. The repertoire holds some 110,000 clones, with roughly nine tenths as singletons. The V and J ends lost 6 bases and 2 bases, in that order; junction bases with no gene match: 7. CDR3 size: 15 residues. Germline V gene sequence: CDR1 SNHLY, CDR2 FYNNEI. Sequencing was performed on CD4+ T cells from blood, taken 12 months after liver transplant. The clonotype was recovered from a human patient who received a liver transplant. Part of the T cell pool may stem from the graft donor. The chain links TRBV2 to TRBJ2-7; 10 bases are a match to TRBD1. The chain's CDR3 is CASRGGQGITYEQYF. As DNA, the CDR3 is TGTGCCAGCAGAGGGGGACAGGGGATTACCTACGAGCAGTACTTC. Drawing the rest from reference TRBV2 and TRBJ2-7, the complete variable domain is EPEVTQTPSHQVTQMGQEVILRCVPISNHLYFYWYRQILGQKVEFLVSFYNNEISEKSEIFDDQFSVERPDGSNFTLKIRSTKLEDSAMYFCASRGGQGITYEQYFGPGTRLTVT.